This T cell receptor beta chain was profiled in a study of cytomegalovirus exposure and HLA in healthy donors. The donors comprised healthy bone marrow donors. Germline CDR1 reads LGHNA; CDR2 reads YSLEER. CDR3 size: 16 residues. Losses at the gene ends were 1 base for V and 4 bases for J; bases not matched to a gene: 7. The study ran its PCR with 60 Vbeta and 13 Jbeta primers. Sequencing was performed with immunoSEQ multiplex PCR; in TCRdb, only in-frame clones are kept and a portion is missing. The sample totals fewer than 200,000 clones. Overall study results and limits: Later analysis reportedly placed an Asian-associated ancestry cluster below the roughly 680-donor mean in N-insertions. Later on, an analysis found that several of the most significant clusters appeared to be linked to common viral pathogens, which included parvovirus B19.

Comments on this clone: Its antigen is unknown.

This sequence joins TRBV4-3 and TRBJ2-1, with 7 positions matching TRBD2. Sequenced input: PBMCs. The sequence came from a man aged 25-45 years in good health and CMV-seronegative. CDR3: CASSQGPAGSYNEQFF. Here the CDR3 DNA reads TGCGCCAGCAGCCAAGGCCCAGCGGGGAGTTACAATGAGCAGTTCTTC.